This TCR beta chain came from a study of T cell repertoires in aging, cancer and after chemotherapy. CDR1 is SNHLY, CDR2 FYNNEI, per germline. The germline V and J ends were trimmed by 5 bases and 4 bases, with 14 bases remaining between them. The CDR3 has 14 amino acids. Study findings and constraints: Compared with age-matched healthy donors, untreated hematological or solid cancer patients showed higher blood TCR clonality.

Amplification of TCR beta used genomic DNA extracted from peripheral blood. A mixed TRB-A/B primer pool amplified rearranged TRB by multiplex touch-down PCR. TCRdb used MiXCR to reprocess the multiplex PCR reads, holding one entry per CDR3 protein. In the table there are around 12,000 distinct CDR3 sequences, over 20% of which are singletons. This clonotype has only a few counts. Its antigen remains unknown. The chain links TRBV2 to TRBJ1-2; TRBD1 is a possible D gene (6 bases). Material: blood. The clonotype was recovered from a human donor in good health. The DNA of the CDR3 is TGTGCCAGCAGTTACAGGGAGTCCATCTATGGCTACACCTTC. It translates to CASSYRESIYGYTF.